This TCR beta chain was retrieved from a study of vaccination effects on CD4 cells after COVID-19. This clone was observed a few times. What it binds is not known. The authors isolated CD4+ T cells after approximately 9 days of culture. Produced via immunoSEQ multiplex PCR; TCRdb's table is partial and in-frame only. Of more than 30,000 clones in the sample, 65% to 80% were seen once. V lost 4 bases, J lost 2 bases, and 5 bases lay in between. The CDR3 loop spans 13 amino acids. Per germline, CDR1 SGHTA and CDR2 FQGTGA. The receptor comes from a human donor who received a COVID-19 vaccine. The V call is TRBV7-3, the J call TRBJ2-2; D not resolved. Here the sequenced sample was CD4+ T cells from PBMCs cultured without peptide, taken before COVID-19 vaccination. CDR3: CASSSYNTGELFF. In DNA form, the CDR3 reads TGTGCCAGCAGCTCCTACAACACCGGGGAGCTGTTTTTT.